This T cell receptor beta chain was recorded in a study of cytomegalovirus exposure and HLA in healthy donors (dated by TCRdb to 2016 to 2017). For context, the study as a whole: A later analysis indicated that the 120 or so validation repertoires were generated on the platform also employed for the 666 repertoires of the first cohort. The study aimed to test whether cataloging public T cell receptors could reveal signatures of past pathogen exposure. Besides the first cohort of approximately 710 subjects, a separate validation cohort made up of over 95 different subjects was used. High-throughput TCR immunosequencing, statistical association of individual TCRs with disease status, and machine learning were combined to predict cytomegalovirus infection status. The paper as a whole reports these results and caveats: Most TCR sequences were observed very rarely across donors, whereas some public TCRs were present in many individuals. The authors suggested that the approach could potentially be extended to other disease states and immunological phenotypes. The classifier was reported to diagnose cytomegalovirus status with high specificity and sensitivity in both the original cohort and the validation cohort. All 120 or so repertoires were used to score co-occurrence in the validation cohort in a later analysis, because that analysis had no HLA typing for the cohort. In a later analysis, TCRs clustered in the first cohort were found to also tend to co-occur in the 120 or so validation repertoires, with over 90% of cluster scores above 0. Three of the identified cytomegalovirus-associated TCR beta chains were confirmed in vitro to be specific for cytomegalovirus antigens. In the study, approximately 160 TCR beta chains were listed as associated with cytomegalovirus.

Library preparation used the immunoSEQ multiplex PCR assay. The paper's processing steps were these. A statistical classification framework was developed to diagnose cytomegalovirus status using the catalog of TCR beta chain sequences. Entries here come from immuneACCESS through TCRdb and include only in-frame sequences with V and J called. Some clones fail to appear in such tables; in the studies checked, an unresolved V gene covers under half of the shortfall, and the cause of the remainder is unknown. The V and J calls and clone size come from that table; D and trimming were worked out from the DNA. The sample table records about 120,000 clones; more than 70% of these occur just once. 2.1% of the sample lies in the top ten. To note about this clone: Its antigen remains unidentified. Base qualities are not recorded, but no much larger clone differs from it by a single base.

The donors belonged to the validation cohort of approximately 130 subjects, which was separate from the roughly 700-subject first cohort. From the cysteine up to the phenylalanine, the CDR3 has a length of 15 residues. Solely the CDR3 DNA is kept, with 45 bases framed from the first base. Trimming leaves V shorter by 2 bases and J shorter by 6 bases, with the junction holding 6 bases beyond the gene matches. The germline V gene encodes CDR1 LNHDA and CDR2 SQIVND (reference sequence). This receptor was obtained from a woman in her 30s in good health and CMV-seronegative. The V and J segments used are TRBV19 and TRBJ1-5; 8 bases in the middle match TRBD1. The specimen was PBMCs. The DNA reads TGTGCCAGTAGTATACAAGGACAGGGAGGTCAGCCCCAGCATTTT. The resulting protein is CASSIQGQGGQPQHF.